This entry describes one T cell receptor beta chain. The antigen is not known. The data were taken from a study of CXCR3-negative and CXCR3-positive naive CD8 T cells. CDR1 is SGHNT and CDR2 is YYREEE in the germline V gene (reference sequence). The CDR3 sequence is 15 residues long. Findings and limits, study-wide: CXCR3-positive naive cells had TRB CDR3s that were more hydrophobic than CXCR3-negative naive cells had. Relative to memory CD8+ cells, whose diversity was much lower, both naive subsets had comparably high diversity.

Naive CD8+ T cells had a CD45RO-CCR7+CD27+CD95- phenotype. The libraries of TRB cDNA were prepared using 5' RACE with UMI labels. TCRdb reworked the 5' RACE reads into one entry per CDR3 protein, no DNA. The sample table includes 100,000 or so distinct CDR3 sequences. The source of this sequence is a human donor in good health. Some clones in this sample may be carry-over from other donors' samples. The specimen was naive CXCR3+ CD8+ T cells from blood. The sample's subset: CD45RO-CCR7+CD27+CD95- naive CD8+ T cells expressing CXCR3 (TNR3+). The V and J genes are TRBV5-4 and TRBJ2-7; no DNA is available, so the TRBD2 call from TCRdb remains unchecked. The CDR3 protein is CASSLWTSGRYEQYF.